This entry lists 11 T cell receptor beta chains sequenced from one sample in a study of PD-L1 blockade in urothelial cancer. Sequencing used immunoSEQ multiplex PCR; TCRdb keeps in-frame clones, though not all of them. The repertoire holds 60,000 to 70,000 clones, with over 75% as singletons. The time point here: pretreatment peripheral blood. Specimen: PBMCs, collected around atezolizumab (anti-PD-L1) treatment. Receptor source: a man aged 65-85 years with urothelial cancer.

This chain uses TRBV6-5 with TRBJ2-3; TRBD2 might be the D (5 bases). CDR3 length: 15 residues. The ends were cut back, 6 bases at V and 1 base at J, with 14 bases in the middle. The germline gives CDR1 MNHEY, CDR2 SVGAGI. CDR3 DNA sequence: TGTGCCAGCAGCCCGGGGAGAGGTGGCACAGATACGCAGTATTTT. Translation: CASSPGRGGTDTQYF.

The chain recombines TRBV9 with TRBJ1-4; TRBD1 might be the D (6 bases). The V end lost 3 bases, the J end lost 1 base, and 10 bases lay between the germline ends. The CDR3 totals 15 residues. Germline lookup yields CDR1 SGDLS and CDR2 YYNGEE. CDR3 bases: TGTGCCAGCAGCGCCTCACAGGGAACTAATGAAAAACTGTTTTTT. Translated, it gives CASSASQGTNEKLFF. Drawing the rest from reference TRBV9 and TRBJ1-4, the complete variable domain is DSGVTQTPKHLITATGQRVTLRCSPRSGDLSVYWYQQSLDQGLQFLIQYYNGEERAKGNILERFSAQQFPDLHSELNLSSLELGDSALYFCASSASQGTNEKLFFGSGTQLSVL.

The gene calls are TRBV5-1 and TRBJ2-1; D is perhaps TRBD2 (5 bases). The CDR3 has 15 amino acids. CDR1 is SGHRS and CDR2 is YFSETQ in the germline V gene. The V and J ends lost 0 bases and 4 bases respectively, with 11 bases between them. The DNA for the CDR3 is TGCGCCAGCAGCTTGGAGGGAGTGCTGTACAATGAGCAGTTCTTC. It translates to CASSLEGVLYNEQFF.

The chain is built from TRBV25-1 and TRBJ1-1; D is undetermined. This CDR3 comprises 15 residues. Trimming took off 5 bases at V and 7 bases at J, with 20 bases between the two ends. Germline assignment: CDR1 MGHDK and CDR2 SYGVNS. The CDR3 is CASSPTPGSKGEAFF. The CDR3 DNA is TGTGCCAGCAGTCCCACTCCGGGAAGTAAAGGTGAAGCTTTCTTT.

This sequence joins TRBV7-2 and TRBJ2-5; D perhaps matches TRBD2 (6 bases). CDR1 and CDR2 (germline): SGHTA, FQGNSA. The V end lost 3 bases, the J end lost 2 bases, and 13 bases lay between the germline ends. The CDR3 runs 15 residues. The CDR3 loop reads CASSLGGLRQETQYF. The CDR3 DNA reads TGTGCCAGCAGCTTGGGGGGTCTGAGACAAGAGACCCAGTACTTC.

This chain joins TRBV4-1 and TRBJ2-3; D is unclear. Germline V gene sequence: CDR1 MGHRA, CDR2 YSYEKL. CDR3 length: 15 residues. Trimming took 4 bases from V and 1 from J, leaving 12 bases between them. The CDR3 DNA follows: TGCGCCAGCAGCCCACTTTTACGCCGCACAGATACGCAGTATTTT. Amino acid sequence: CASSPLLRRTDTQYF.

This clone was observed a single time. The chain employs TRBV2 and TRBJ1-1; maybe TRBD1 (5 bases). V lost 8 bases to trimming and J lost 4 bases, with 8 bases between them. CDR1 SNHLY and CDR2 FYNNEI come from the germline V gene. The CDR3 consists of 11 residues. CDR3 DNA sequence: TGTGCCAGCCTGGGGGGCACTGAAGCTTTCTTT. This sequence encodes CASLGGTEAFF.

The V call is TRBV7-9, the J call TRBJ2-2; tentative D call: TRBD2 (6 bases). Looked up from germline, CDR1 is SEHNR and CDR2 is FQNEAQ (reference sequence). The CDR3 is 14 amino acids. V lost 8 bases and J 5 bases, leaving 15 bases between the germline ends. The CDR3 region is CASATGVWTGELFF. CDR3 bases: TGTGCCAGCGCAACGGGGGTTTGGACCGGGGAGCTGTTTTTT.

This clone was observed a single time. This chain links TRBV19 with TRBJ2-3, with 10 bases matching TRBD2. The J segment lost 0 bases and the V segment lost 5 bases, leaving 8 bases of the junction unmatched. CDR1 and CDR2 (germline): LNHDA, SQIVND (reference sequence). The CDR3 spans 17 residues. CDR3 DNA: TGTGCCAGTAGTGCATCTAGCGGGAGAAGAAGCACAGATACGCAGTATTTT. Its translation: CASSASSGRRSTDTQYF.

This chain uses TRBV7-9 with TRBJ1-4, with D uncertain. The germline V gene has CDR1 SEHNR and CDR2 FQNEAQ (reference sequence). V dropped 1 base and J dropped 5 bases, with 11 bases sitting between them. The CDR3 contains 15 residues. The CDR3 is CASSLVESLNEKLFF. As DNA, the CDR3 is TGTGCCAGCAGCTTAGTAGAGAGTTTGAATGAAAAACTGTTTTTT.

The chain couples TRBV5-1 to TRBJ2-7; a possible D gene is TRBD2 (5 bases). The germline V gene has CDR1 SGHRS and CDR2 YFSETQ. CDR3 size: 13 residues. Trimming removed 5 bases at V and 5 bases at J, with 14 bases between. CDR3 nucleotides: TGCGCCAGCAGAGATGGGTTCGGGAACGAGCAGTACTTC. Its protein product is CASRDGFGNEQYF.